The 5 T cell receptor beta chains below come from one sample, sequenced in a study of T cell changes during pregnancy in multiple sclerosis. The method was immunoSEQ multiplex PCR; TCRdb's version includes in-frame clones alone and lacks a portion of them. The sample contains about 110,000 clones, just over 90% of which appear only once. The source material was peripheral blood, sampled after pregnancy. These receptors all come from a female donor with multiple sclerosis, enrolled in a pregnancy study.

As DNA, the CDR3 is TGCGCCAGCAGCCAAGTCACCCGCTGGAGTACGCAGTATTTT. It codes for CASSQVTRWSTQYF. This chain connects TRBV4-1 to TRBJ2-3, with unresolved D. This CDR3 spans 14 amino acids. With 1 base removed from V and 8 bases from J, the gap between germline ends came to 13 bases. CDR1 and CDR2 (germline): MGHRA, YSYEKL.

This chain uses TRBV25-1 with TRBJ1-2; 8 bases are a match to TRBD1. This CDR3 region has 15 residues. V was clipped by 6 bases and J by 5 bases; unmatched bases: 11. CDR1 is MGHDK and CDR2 is SYGVNS in the germline V gene. In DNA form, the CDR3 reads TGTGCCAGCAGCGGAACAGGGGGTCCCCCGTATGGCTACACCTTC. This sequence encodes CASSGTGGPPYGYTF.

The chain has TRBV15 and TRBJ1-3; D is unresolved. Germline V gene lookup returns CDR1 LNHNV and CDR2 YYDKDF (reference sequence). Trimming cost V 0 bases and J 0 bases, with 3 bases left between them. The CDR3 totals 14 residues. The CDR3 region is CATSRDISGNTIYF. In DNA form, the CDR3 reads TGTGCCACCAGCAGAGATATCTCTGGAAACACCATATATTTT. Full variable domain (outside the CDR3, taken from reference TRBV15 and TRBJ1-3): DAMVIQNPRYQVTQFGKPVTLSCSQTLNHNVMYWYQQKSSQAPKLLFHYYDKDFNNEADTPDNFQSRRPNTSFCFLDIRSPGLGDTAMYLCATSRDISGNTIYFGEGSWLTVV.

The chain is built from TRBV5-4 and TRBJ1-3; 8 nucleotides agree with TRBD1. The trim removed 2 bases at V and 2 bases at J, leaving 9 bases unmatched. The germline V gene encodes CDR1 SGHNT and CDR2 YYREEE (reference sequence). The CDR3 has 17 residues. The CDR3 is CASSFDLQGAAGNTIYF. CDR3 coding DNA: TGTGCCAGCAGCTTTGATCTTCAGGGGGCCGCTGGAAACACCATATATTTT.

The chain uses TRBV7-2 and TRBJ1-1; D is undetermined. Germline V gene sequence: CDR1 SGHTA, CDR2 FQGNSA. V lost 1 base and J lost 4, with 13 bases in between. This CDR3 comprises 15 residues. The CDR3 nucleotides read TGTGCCAGCAGCTTAGTTTCCCAGGCAAGCACTGAAGCTTTCTTT. Its protein product is CASSLVSQASTEAFF.